These 32 T cell receptor beta chains were sequenced from one sample in a study of blood T cell repertoires in COVID-19 (TCRdb year 2020). The library was prepared using the immunoSEQ multiplex PCR assay. The clones in this table, taken by TCRdb from immuneACCESS, are in-frame only. Not every clone is retained; where verified, under half of the shortfall comes from an unresolved V gene, and the cause of the rest is unknown. In this sample the table shows tens of thousands of clones, over 75% of which occur a single time. The ten largest make up less than 2.5% of the sample. The specimen was peripheral blood. The receptors come from a human donor in a cohort sampled during active COVID-19.

The chain combines TRBV19 with TRBJ2-3; 8 nucleotides line up with TRBD1. The CDR3 runs to 15 residues. Germline V gene data show CDR1 as LNHDA and CDR2 as SQIVND (reference sequence). V lost 4 bases and J lost 2; bases outside the gene matches: 5. The CDR3 nucleotides read TGTGCCAGTAGTAACAGGGGGGAAAACACAGATACGCAGTATTTT. It codes for CASSNRGENTDTQYF.

The chain is built from TRBV3-1 (or the pseudogene TRBV3-2) and TRBJ2-1, with 10 nucleotides matching TRBD2. V lost 1 base, J lost 2 bases, and 8 bases stayed unmatched. The CDR3 runs to 18 residues. Germline V lookup: CDR1 LGHDT, CDR2 YNNKEL (reference sequence). CDR3 coding DNA: TGTGCCAGCAGCCAAGGCAGGGCTAGCGGGGGCCCCTACAATGAGCAGTTCTTC. As protein: CASSQGRASGGPYNEQFF.

This clone came up a few times. This chain joins TRBV9 and TRBJ1-2; D ambiguous. V lost 0 bases to trimming and J lost 2 bases, with 5 bases between them. CDR3 size: 13 residues. Germline V gene lookup returns CDR1 SGDLS and CDR2 YYNGEE. The CDR3 region has the DNA TGTGCCAGCAGCGTAGACCGGAACTATGGCTACACCTTC. It encodes CASSVDRNYGYTF.

The chain employs TRBV7-3 and TRBJ2-1; 8 bases map to TRBD2. The V and J ends lost 4 bases and 5 bases, in that order; junction bases with no gene match: 7. Germline loops: CDR1 SGHTA, CDR2 FQGTGA. The CDR3 sequence is 15 residues long. CDR3 protein: CASSSTAGGHNEQFF. The CDR3 DNA sequence: TGTGCCAGCAGCTCCACTGCGGGGGGCCACAATGAGCAGTTCTTC.

The chain combines TRBV7-2 with TRBJ1-6; D may be TRBD1 (6 bases). The germline CDR1 and CDR2 sequences are SGHTA and FQGNSA. V lost 0 bases to trimming and J lost 5 bases, with 23 bases between them. This CDR3 contains 20 residues. The CDR3 DNA sequence: TGTGCCAGCAGCTTAGCCCTTGAGGACAGTTGGACATACAATAATTCACCCCTCCACTTT. Its translation is CASSLALEDSWTYNNSPLHF.

This clone appeared once. The rearrangement links TRBV9 to TRBJ2-5; TRBD1 matches at 7 bases. The CDR3 loop spans 18 amino acids. Germline V gene data show CDR1 as SGDLS and CDR2 as YYNGEE. Trimming took 1 base from V and 5 from J; bases not matched to a gene: 17. CDR3 nucleotides: TGTGCCAGCAGCGTATTCACGGTATATCTTAGGGGGCAGGAGACCCAGTACTTC. Residues: CASSVFTVYLRGQETQYF.

The gene calls are TRBV5-8 and TRBJ1-3, with a tentative D call TRBD1 (5 bases). From germline, CDR1 is SGHTS and CDR2 YDEGEE. V shed 4 bases and J shed 8 bases, with 19 bases lying between them. This CDR3 comprises 15 residues. CDR3 loop: CASSTAGRRGDTIYF. CDR3 in DNA: TGTGCCAGCAGCACCGCGGGACGGCGAGGAGACACCATATATTTT.

V gene TRBV7-2 combines with J gene TRBJ2-2; D is perhaps TRBD1 (6 bases). CDR1 is SGHTA, CDR2 FQGNSA, per germline. V was cut by 5 bases and J by 9 bases, with 22 bases left in between. The CDR3 totals 16 residues. CDR3 in amino acids: CASSQLRDTLSRELFF. In DNA, the CDR3 is TGTGCCAGCAGCCAGCTCAGGGACACCCTCAGTCGGGAGCTGTTTTTT.

The J gene is TRBJ1-2, the V gene TRBV6-4; D not certain. The CDR3 is made up of 13 amino acids. Looked up from germline, CDR1 is MRHNA and CDR2 is SNTAGT. The V and J ends lost 5 bases and 4 bases respectively, with 11 bases between them. CDR3 in amino acids: CASSSTAGYGYTF. CDR3 coding DNA: TGTGCCAGCAGTTCCACAGCTGGCTATGGCTACACCTTC.

This chain connects TRBV11-2 to TRBJ1-2; unclear D gene. V was cut by 5 bases and J by 8 bases, with 18 bases left in between. The length of the CDR3 is 14 residues. Germline CDR1 is SGHAT and CDR2 is FQNNGV. The CDR3 reads CASSPAGVTGGYTF. The CDR3 DNA sequence: TGTGCCAGCAGCCCGGCCGGGGTTACTGGGGGCTACACCTTC.

This chain joins TRBV7-6 and TRBJ2-5, with D tentatively TRBD2 (7 bases). The CDR3 length is 15 residues. Germline CDR1 SGHVS, CDR2 FNYEAQ. Trimming took off 4 bases at V and 5 bases at J, with 17 bases between the two ends. In DNA, the CDR3 is TGTGCCAGCAGCTCTATCGAGGGGGGGCGGGAGACCCAGTACTTC. Its translation is CASSSIEGGRETQYF.

This chain joins TRBV12-3 or TRBV12-4 and TRBJ2-7; 9 nucleotides match TRBD2. Germline trimming cut 0 bases from V and 8 bases from J; bases unmatched to any gene: 2. The CDR3 consists of 13 residues. The chain's CDR3 is CASSLAGTSKQYF. CDR3 DNA sequence: TGTGCCAGCAGTTTAGCCGGGACTAGCAAGCAGTACTTC.

The gene calls are TRBV20-1 and TRBJ2-1; 7 bases are shared with TRBD1. With V trimmed by 7 bases and J by 7 bases, 4 bases remained unmatched. The V gene's germline CDR1 is DFQATT and CDR2 SNEGSKA (reference sequence). The CDR3 spans 11 residues. The CDR3 sequence: CSVTTGNEQFF. CDR3 DNA sequence: TGCAGTGTAACGACAGGGAATGAGCAGTTCTTC.

This clone is medium-sized by share. This chain joins TRBV10-3 and TRBJ2-2; TRBD2 aligns across 8 bases. This CDR3 is 15 amino acids long. Germline lookup yields CDR1 ENHRY and CDR2 SYGVKD. With V trimmed by 8 bases and J by 0 bases, 5 bases remained unmatched. This CDR3 reads CAIAPGGTNTGELFF. CDR3 nucleotides: TGTGCCATCGCACCGGGGGGGACGAACACCGGGGAGCTGTTTTTT.

This sequence joins TRBV4-2 and TRBJ1-2, with D perhaps matching TRBD1 (6 bases). Germline CDR1 and CDR2: LGHNA and YNFKEQ. The V and J ends lost 0 bases and 1 base respectively, with 9 bases between them. This CDR3 region has 15 residues. The CDR3 loop is CASSQEQGINYGYTF. CDR3 DNA sequence: TGTGCCAGCAGCCAAGAACAGGGTATTAACTATGGCTACACCTTC.

J is TRBJ1-3 and V is TRBV4-1; D unclear. Germline V CDR1 and CDR2: MGHRA, YSYEKL. The CDR3 has 17 amino acids. V was shortened by 1 base and J by 0 bases, with 13 bases between the two germline ends. The CDR3: CASSQGPTMVSGNTIYF. In DNA, the CDR3 is TGCGCCAGCAGCCAAGGACCGACAATGGTCTCTGGAAACACCATATATTTT.

This rearrangement joins TRBV3-1 (or the pseudogene TRBV3-2) to TRBJ1-5; D remains ambiguous. The germline CDR1 and CDR2 sequences are LGHDT and YNNKEL (reference sequence). V lost 3 bases and J 0 bases, leaving 9 bases between the germline ends. The CDR3 runs to 15 residues. Here the CDR3 reads CASSHTRYSNQPQHF. For the CDR3, the DNA is TGTGCCAGCAGCCATACAAGATATAGCAATCAGCCCCAGCATTTT.

This rearrangement joins TRBV10-1 to TRBJ2-2; D is possibly TRBD2 (5 bases). The CDR3 sequence is 15 residues long. Trimming removed 3 bases from V and 1 base from J, with 9 bases in between. The germline V gene encodes CDR1 WNHNN and CDR2 SYGVQD (reference sequence). The CDR3 DNA sequence: TGCGCCAGCAGTGATGGGAGCGAGAACACCGGGGAGCTGTTTTTT. Its protein product is CASSDGSENTGELFF.

The rearrangement joins TRBV7-6 to TRBJ1-1, with 8 nucleotides matching TRBD1. Germline CDR1 and CDR2: SGHVS and FNYEAQ. The CDR3 is 17 amino acids. V was pared by 0 bases and J by 4 bases, with 10 bases of the junction left unmatched. CDR3 bases: TGTGCCAGCAGCTTAGCTTTGCGCGGACAGGGAAGCACTGAAGCTTTCTTT. It is translated as CASSLALRGQGSTEAFF.

The rearrangement links TRBV5-4 to TRBJ1-6; D is unclear. V lost 3 bases and J 9 bases, leaving 16 bases between the germline ends. Germline CDR1 SGHNT, CDR2 YYREEE (reference sequence). This CDR3 has 15 residues. Here the CDR3 reads CASSSYRDSSSPLHF. The CDR3 coding sequence is TGTGCCAGCAGCTCTTACCGGGATTCGAGTTCACCCCTCCACTTT.

The chain is built from TRBV2 and TRBJ1-1; weak D call: TRBD1 (6 bases). Germline V CDR1 and CDR2: SNHLY, FYNNEI. This CDR3 spans 15 amino acids. Between the trimmed V and J ends, which lost 6 bases and 6 bases, there was a span of 20 bases. CDR3 protein: CASRPGGGRSPEAFF. CDR3 nucleotide sequence: TGTGCCAGCAGGCCCGGCGGGGGCCGTTCGCCTGAAGCTTTCTTT.

This clone was detected only once. The rearrangement joins TRBV5-1 to TRBJ1-1; 11 bases match TRBD1. Germline V gene lookup returns CDR1 SGHRS and CDR2 YFSETQ. CDR3 size: 14 residues. V lost 3 bases, J lost 5 bases, and 3 bases stayed unmatched. The DNA for the CDR3 is TGCGCCAGCAGCTGGGGACAGGGGGAGACTGAAGCTTTCTTT. It translates to CASSWGQGETEAFF.

J is TRBJ2-1 and V is TRBV30, with TRBD2 matching 8 bases. Looked up from germline, CDR1 is GTSNPN and CDR2 is SVGIG (reference sequence). The CDR3 consists of 15 residues. V trimming: 0 bases; J trimming: 6 bases; junction bases outside the gene matches: 7. CDR3 residues: CAWSVPGGGPNEQFF. The CDR3 nucleotides are TGTGCCTGGAGTGTTCCGGGCGGGGGGCCCAATGAGCAGTTCTTC.

J is TRBJ1-1 and V is TRBV5-4; TRBD1 might be the D (5 bases). Germline CDR1 reads SGHNT; CDR2 reads YYREEE (reference sequence). V lost 0 bases and J 3 bases, leaving 12 bases between the germline ends. This CDR3 comprises 15 residues. The CDR3 region is CASSLGGGVHTEAFF. The CDR3 DNA follows: TGTGCCAGCAGCTTGGGGGGGGGAGTTCACACTGAAGCTTTCTTT.

The chain carries TRBV3-1 (or the pseudogene TRBV3-2) and TRBJ2-5; possible D gene TRBD1, 7 bases. Deletions cut 1 base from V and 3 bases from J, with 15 bases between. The germline CDR1 and CDR2 sequences are LGHDT and YNNKEL (reference sequence). The CDR3 covers 16 residues. CDR3 sequence reads: CASSQGGRGAKETQYF. CDR3 bases: TGTGCCAGCAGCCAAGGTGGCAGGGGGGCCAAAGAGACCCAGTACTTC.

The genes are TRBV18 and TRBJ1-4; 10 bases are shared with TRBD1. The germline V gene has CDR1 KGHSH and CDR2 LQKENI. V lost 3 bases and J lost 8; bases outside the gene matches: 3. The CDR3 sequence is 14 residues long. DNA of the CDR3: TGTGCCAGCTCACCTGGACAGGGGGAAGAAAAACTGTTTTTT. Residues: CASSPGQGEEKLFF. Supplemented by reference TRBV18 and TRBJ1-4, the full variable domain reads NAGVMQNPRHLVRRRGQEARLRCSPMKGHSHVYWYRQLPEEGLKFMVYLQKENIIDESGMPKERFSAEFPKEGPSILRIQQVVRGDSAAYFCASSPGQGEEKLFFGSGTQLSVL.

The CDR3 reads CASSETMGPSGNTIYF. In DNA form, the CDR3 reads TGTGCCAGCAGCGAGACCATGGGCCCCTCTGGAAACACCATATATTTT. This chain links TRBV9 with TRBJ1-3; unclear D gene. V lost 3 bases and J 0 bases, leaving 13 bases between the germline ends. Per germline, CDR1 SGDLS and CDR2 YYNGEE. The length of the CDR3 is 16 residues. Based on the CDR3 plus reference TRBV9 and TRBJ1-3, the full variable domain is DSGVTQTPKHLITATGQRVTLRCSPRSGDLSVYWYQQSLDQGLQFLIQYYNGEERAKGNILERFSAQQFPDLHSELNLSSLELGDSALYFCASSETMGPSGNTIYFGEGSWLTVV.

This chain uses TRBV11-2 with TRBJ1-2, with D possibly being TRBD1 (6 bases). Germline-derived CDR1 and CDR2 are SGHAT and FQNNGV. With 2 bases removed from V and 2 bases from J, the gap between germline ends came to 12 bases. The CDR3 length is 15 residues. CDR3 sequence: CASSLFRGWNYGYTF. CDR3 coding DNA: TGTGCCAGCAGCTTATTCAGGGGCTGGAACTATGGCTACACCTTC.

This chain connects TRBV9 to TRBJ2-7, with 9 bases lining up with TRBD1. CDR1 is SGDLS and CDR2 is YYNGEE in the germline V gene. The CDR3 runs to 16 residues. Germline trimming cut 4 bases from V and 1 base from J; bases unmatched to any gene: 9. This CDR3 reads CASSTTGTGISYEQYF. CDR3 nucleotide sequence: TGTGCCAGCAGCACAACCGGGACAGGGATTTCCTACGAGCAGTACTTC.

The chain combines TRBV7-2 with TRBJ2-1; 13 bases are a match to TRBD2. The germline gives CDR1 SGHTA, CDR2 FQGNSA. V gave up 2 bases and J gave up 7 bases; unmatched junction bases: 5. CDR3 size: 16 residues. The CDR3 region is CASSLYGLAGVNEQFF. CDR3 bases: TGTGCCAGCAGCTTATACGGACTAGCGGGGGTTAATGAGCAGTTCTTC.

The rearrangement links TRBV7-9 to TRBJ2-5; D may be TRBD2 (5 bases). Germline V CDR1 and CDR2: SEHNR, FQNEAQ (reference sequence). The CDR3 contains 19 residues. Trimming left V 2 bases short and J 2 bases short, with 24 bases between. DNA for the CDR3: TGTGCCAGCAGCTTACGTCCCAGCCGGGGTGTGCACGTACAAGAGACCCAGTACTTC. Protein product: CASSLRPSRGVHVQETQYF.

The CDR3 region has the DNA TGTGCCAGCATAGTGGGACTAGCGGGGTCTGAGCAGTTCTTC. Translated: CASIVGLAGSEQFF. This rearrangement joins TRBV6-5 to TRBJ2-1; 13 bases match TRBD2. This CDR3 region has 14 residues. J gave up 9 bases and V 7 bases, and 6 bases lay outside the gene matches. Germline V gene lookup returns CDR1 MNHEY and CDR2 SVGAGI.